This T cell receptor (beta chain) is from a study of CD8 T cells in ankylosing spondylitis. The study, taken as a whole, reports: Matched ankylosing spondylitis synovial fluid reportedly showed significant enrichment of disease-linked clones.

This CDR3 comprises 9 residues. Trimming cost V 6 bases and J 3 bases, with 3 bases left between them. CDR1 is DFQATT and CDR2 is SNEGSKA in the germline V gene (reference sequence). TCRdb recomputed calls from the 5' RACE reads with MiXCR, one row per CDR3 protein. Among around 330,000 distinct CDR3 sequences listed, more than 9% were seen once. In its sample, this clonotype was seen many times. Its specificity is unknown. The rearrangement joins TRBV20-1 to TRBJ2-7; D gene ambiguous. Source material: blood, either unsorted or a sorted T cell fraction (not recorded which). This receptor was obtained from a female donor with ankylosing spondylitis or in good health (not recorded which). CDR3 in DNA: TGCAGTGCCAACTACGAGCAGTACTTC. Translating it yields CSANYEQYF.